The 6 T cell receptor beta chains given below trace back to one sample, sequenced in a study of blood T cell repertoires in COVID-19. Here immunoSEQ multiplex PCR was the method, and the copy in TCRdb shows in-frame clones only, minus some. Among about 310,000 clones listed, more than 70% were seen once. The material sequenced was peripheral blood. These receptors were obtained from a woman in her forties or fifties who had recovered from COVID-19.

CDR3 region: CASSPDSVAYNEQFF. CDR3 sequence (DNA): TGTGCCAGCAGTCCGGACTCTGTCGCGTACAATGAGCAGTTCTTC. This sequence joins TRBV27 and TRBJ2-1; TRBD2 is a possible D gene (5 bases). The V and J ends lost 5 bases and 4 bases respectively, with 15 bases between them. CDR3 length: 15 amino acids. CDR1 and CDR2 (germline): MNHEY, SMNVEV (reference sequence).

CDR3 sequence (DNA): TGTGCCAGCAGCGTTGCGGGGGGGCGCGATAATGAGCAGTTCTTC. Translation gives CASSVAGGRDNEQFF. The chain links TRBV9 to TRBJ2-1; 9 positions match TRBD2. Losses at the gene ends were 2 bases for V and 7 bases for J; bases not matched to a gene: 7. The germline V gene encodes CDR1 SGDLS and CDR2 YYNGEE. The length of the CDR3 is 15 residues.

The rearrangement links TRBV28 to TRBJ1-1; 7 bases are a match to TRBD1. This CDR3 comprises 16 residues. The V gene's germline CDR1 is MDHEN and CDR2 SYDVKM. After removal of 6 bases from V and 0 bases from J, the junction contained 10 bases not matched to a gene. The CDR3, as DNA: TGTGCCAGCAGGGGCGGGACAGTTCTTTTGAACACTGAAGCTTTCTTT. Translating gives CASRGGTVLLNTEAFF.

The chain employs TRBV4-1 and TRBJ2-3; D is uncertain. CDR3 length: 14 residues. With 3 bases removed from V and 4 bases from J, the gap between germline ends came to 11 bases. Germline lookup yields CDR1 MGHRA and CDR2 YSYEKL. The CDR3 protein is CASSHEQLPDTQYF. CDR3 nucleotides: TGCGCCAGCAGCCATGAGCAATTGCCAGATACGCAGTATTTT.

V is TRBV6-5 and J is TRBJ1-1, with a possible D match to TRBD1 (5 bases). Trimming stripped 6 bases from V and 0 bases from J, with 11 bases between. This CDR3 is built from 14 residues. The V gene's germline CDR1 is MNHEY and CDR2 SVGAGI. For the CDR3, the DNA is TGTGCCAGCAGAACACAGGTCTTGAACACTGAAGCTTTCTTT. It encodes CASRTQVLNTEAFF.

V and J are TRBV5-1 and TRBJ1-6; TRBD1 might be the D (5 bases). Germline loops: CDR1 SGHRS, CDR2 YFSETQ. The CDR3 totals 16 residues. V lost 0 bases and J 5 bases, leaving 12 bases between the germline ends. The CDR3 DNA reads as TGCGCCAGCAGCTTGGAGGGCAGGGCGGATAATTCACCCCTCCACTTT. It is translated as CASSLEGRADNSPLHF. The full variable domain, rest sourced from reference TRBV5-1 and TRBJ1-6, is KAGVTQTPRYLIKTRGQQVTLSCSPISGHRSVSWYQQTPGQGLQFLFEYFSETQRNKGNFPGRFSGRQFSNSRSEMNVSTLELGDSALYLCASSLEGRADNSPLHFGNGTRLTVT.